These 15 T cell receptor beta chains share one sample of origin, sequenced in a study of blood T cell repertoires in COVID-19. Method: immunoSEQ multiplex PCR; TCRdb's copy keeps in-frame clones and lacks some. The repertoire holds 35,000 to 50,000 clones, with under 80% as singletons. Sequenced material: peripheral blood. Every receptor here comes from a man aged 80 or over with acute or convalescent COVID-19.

This CDR3 reads CATSDAIPPGQGTDTQYF. The CDR3 nucleotides are TGTGCCACCAGTGATGCAATACCGCCGGGACAGGGAACAGATACGCAGTATTTT. This chain uses TRBV24-1 with TRBJ2-3; TRBD1 matches at 9 bases. Germline V gene lookup returns CDR1 KGHDR and CDR2 SFDVKD. This CDR3 comprises 18 residues. V shed 3 bases and J 3 bases; nucleotides not matched to a gene: 12.

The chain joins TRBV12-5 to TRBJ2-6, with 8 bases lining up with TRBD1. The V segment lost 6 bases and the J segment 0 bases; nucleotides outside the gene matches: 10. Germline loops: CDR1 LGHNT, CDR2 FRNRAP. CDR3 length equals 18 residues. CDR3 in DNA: TGTGCTAGTGGCAAGCCGGGACAGGTGTACTCTGGGGCCAACGTCCTGACTTTC. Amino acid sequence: CASGKPGQVYSGANVLTF.

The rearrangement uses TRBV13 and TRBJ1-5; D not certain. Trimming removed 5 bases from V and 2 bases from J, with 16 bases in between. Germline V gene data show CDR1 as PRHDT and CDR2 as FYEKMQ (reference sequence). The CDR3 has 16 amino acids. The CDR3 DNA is TGTGCCAGCAGCCGGAAAGAGGGAAGGGGCAATCAGCCCCAGCATTTT. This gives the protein CASSRKEGRGNQPQHF.

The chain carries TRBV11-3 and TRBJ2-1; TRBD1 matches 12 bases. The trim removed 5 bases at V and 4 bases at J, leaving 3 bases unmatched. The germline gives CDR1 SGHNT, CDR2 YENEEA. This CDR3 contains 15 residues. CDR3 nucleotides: TGTGCCAGCAGCGCGGGACAGGGGGCGTACAATGAGCAGTTCTTC. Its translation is CASSAGQGAYNEQFF.

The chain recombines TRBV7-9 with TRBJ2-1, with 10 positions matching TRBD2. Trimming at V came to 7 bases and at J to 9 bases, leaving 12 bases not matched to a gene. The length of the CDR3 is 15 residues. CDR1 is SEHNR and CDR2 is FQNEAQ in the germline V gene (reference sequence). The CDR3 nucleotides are TGTGCCAGCACCGACGAGGCTAGCGGGAGTAGTGAGCAGTTCTTC. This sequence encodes CASTDEASGSSEQFF.

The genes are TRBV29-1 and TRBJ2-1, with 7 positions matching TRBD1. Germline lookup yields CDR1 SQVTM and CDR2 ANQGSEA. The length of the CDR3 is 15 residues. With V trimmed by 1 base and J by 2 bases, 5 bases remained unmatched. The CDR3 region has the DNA TGCAGCGTTGAAGGGACAGGAAGGACCTACAATGAGCAGTTCTTC. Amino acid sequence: CSVEGTGRTYNEQFF.

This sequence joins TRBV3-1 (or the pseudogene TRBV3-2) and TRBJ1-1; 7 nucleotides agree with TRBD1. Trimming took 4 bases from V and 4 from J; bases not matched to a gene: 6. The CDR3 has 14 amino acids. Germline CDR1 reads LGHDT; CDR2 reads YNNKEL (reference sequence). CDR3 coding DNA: TGTGCCAGCAGCCGAGGAGGGGGCACCACTGAAGCTTTCTTT. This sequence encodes CASSRGGGTTEAFF.

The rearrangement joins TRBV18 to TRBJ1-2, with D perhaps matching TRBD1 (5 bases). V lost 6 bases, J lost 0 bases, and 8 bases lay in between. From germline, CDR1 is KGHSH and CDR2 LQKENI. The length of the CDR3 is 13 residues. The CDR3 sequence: CASSGRANYGYTF. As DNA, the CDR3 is TGTGCCAGCTCGGGCAGGGCTAACTATGGCTACACCTTC.

The DNA of the CDR3 is TGCGCCAGCATGCCGCAGGGGAACACTGAAGCTTTCTTT. It yields the protein CASMPQGNTEAFF. The chain combines TRBV5-1 with TRBJ1-1, with D perhaps matching TRBD1 (5 bases). From germline, CDR1 is SGHRS and CDR2 YFSETQ. The CDR3 is 13 residues long. V was shortened by 6 bases and J by 1 base, with 10 bases between the two germline ends.

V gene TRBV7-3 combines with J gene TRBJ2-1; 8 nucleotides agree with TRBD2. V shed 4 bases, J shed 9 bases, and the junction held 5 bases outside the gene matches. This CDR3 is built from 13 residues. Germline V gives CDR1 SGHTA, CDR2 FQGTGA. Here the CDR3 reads CASSSIAGGEQFF. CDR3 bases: TGTGCCAGCAGCTCCATCGCGGGAGGTGAGCAGTTCTTC.

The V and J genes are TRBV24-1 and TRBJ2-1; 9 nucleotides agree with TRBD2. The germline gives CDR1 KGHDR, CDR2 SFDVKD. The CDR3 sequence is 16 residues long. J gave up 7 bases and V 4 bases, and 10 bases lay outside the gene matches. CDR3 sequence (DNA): TGTGCCACCAGTGAGGTAGCGGGAGCTACGACGAATGAGCAGTTCTTC. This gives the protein CATSEVAGATTNEQFF.

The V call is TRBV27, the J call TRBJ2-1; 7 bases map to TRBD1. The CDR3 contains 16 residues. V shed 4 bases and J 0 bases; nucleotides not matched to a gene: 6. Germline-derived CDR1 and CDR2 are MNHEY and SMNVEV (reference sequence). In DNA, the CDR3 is TGTGCCAGCAGTTATTCCAAGGGGGCCTCCTACAATGAGCAGTTCTTC. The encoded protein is CASSYSKGASYNEQFF.

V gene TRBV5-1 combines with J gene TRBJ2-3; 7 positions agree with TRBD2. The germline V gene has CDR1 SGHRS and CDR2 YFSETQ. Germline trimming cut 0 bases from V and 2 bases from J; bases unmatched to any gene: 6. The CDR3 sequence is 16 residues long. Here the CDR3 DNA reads TGCGCCAGCAGCTTGGGACTAGCAATTAACACAGATACGCAGTATTTT. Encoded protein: CASSLGLAINTDTQYF.

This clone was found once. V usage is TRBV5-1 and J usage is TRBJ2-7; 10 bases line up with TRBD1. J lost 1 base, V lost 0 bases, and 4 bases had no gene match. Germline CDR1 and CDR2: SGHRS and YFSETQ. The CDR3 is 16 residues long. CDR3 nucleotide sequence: TGCGCCAGCAGCTTGGCGACAGGGGGCGGGTCCTACGAGCAGTACTTC. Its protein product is CASSLATGGGSYEQYF.

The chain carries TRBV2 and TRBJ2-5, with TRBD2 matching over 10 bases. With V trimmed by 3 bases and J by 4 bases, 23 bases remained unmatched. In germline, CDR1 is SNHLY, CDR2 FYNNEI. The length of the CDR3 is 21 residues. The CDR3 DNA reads TGTGCCAGCAGTGATGCAACTAGCGGGGAAGCCACTAAAAAAGAGGGAGAGACCCAGTACTTC. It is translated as CASSDATSGEATKKEGETQYF.